A selection of T cell receptor beta chains follows, all from one sample in a study of a mutant IDH1 vaccine in newly diagnosed glioma. These receptors have no identified antigens. Profiled with immunoSEQ multiplex PCR; TCRdb holds only in-frame clones, not every one. Among 65,000 to 85,000 clones listed, more than 85% were seen once. The input for sequencing was PBMCs, taken from a glioma patient whose treatment included an IDH1 peptide vaccine. These receptor sequences come from a man aged 25 to 40 with glioma. Both conserved end residues are part of each CDR3. The D gene is left open where the match is weak. Clone size is stated in some rows and not others, as once, few, many or a class when expanded.

cdr3_nt cdr3_aa clone_size v_call d_call j_call
TGTGCCAGCAGCTTAGATACGGGTAGCGGGTTCACAGATACGCAGTATTTT CASSLDTGSGFTDTQYF NA TRBV7-2 TRBD2 TRBJ2-3
TGTGCCAGCAACCGCCCATCGGCCTATAATTCACCCCTCCACTTT CASNRPSAYNSPLHF NA TRBV28 NA TRBJ1-6
TGTGCCAGCAGCGTAGACCCCCGCAGGGGAGAGACCCAGTACTTC CASSVDPRRGETQYF NA TRBV9 NA TRBJ2-5
TGTGCCAGCAGCCTGAATTGGGACAGGGGCACAGATACGCAGTATTTT CASSLNWDRGTDTQYF NA TRBV4-2 TRBD1 TRBJ2-3
TGTGCCAGCAGCGTTGGGACAGCCTCCTACGAGCAGTACTTC CASSVGTASYEQYF NA TRBV9 TRBD1 TRBJ2-7
TGTGCCAGCAGCGTAGGGGCTAGCGGGGCCACAGATACGCAGTATTTT CASSVGASGATDTQYF NA TRBV9 TRBD2 TRBJ2-3
TGTGCCAGTAAAAGCAGCTCTTGGTCGGAAAAACTGTTTTTT CASKSSSWSEKLFF NA TRBV28 NA TRBJ1-4
TGTGCAAGTCGCCGTGGACAGGGCCACTATGGCTACACCTTC CASRRGQGHYGYTF NA TRBV12-2 NA TRBJ1-2
TGTGCCAGTGCTCGGAACGGACAGGGTGTTACTGAAGCTTTCTTT CASARNGQGVTEAFF NA TRBV19 TRBD1 TRBJ1-1
TGTGCCAGCATTTCACAGGGAGGAAGCAATGAGCAGTTCTTC CASISQGGSNEQFF NA TRBV2 NA TRBJ2-1
TGCGCCAGCAGCCAAGAAGATGCCGGGGAGCTGTTTTTT CASSQEDAGELFF NA TRBV4-1 NA TRBJ2-2
TGTGCCAGCAGCCGAGGCGACAGGTACCAAGAGACCCAGTACTTC CASSRGDRYQETQYF NA TRBV9 NA TRBJ2-5
TGTGCCAGCAATCAGGGAGTAAGGGAAAAACTGTTTTTT CASNQGVREKLFF NA TRBV2 NA TRBJ1-4
TGCGCCAGCAGCTTTAACAGGGCGGGTACAGATACGCAGTATTTT CASSFNRAGTDTQYF NA TRBV5-1 NA TRBJ2-3
TGTGCCAGCAAATTAAGGGGGCGCACAGATACGCAGTATTTT CASKLRGRTDTQYF NA TRBV27 TRBD1 TRBJ2-3
TGTGCCAGCAGCTTGGTTAGGAACACTGAAGCTTTCTTT CASSLVRNTEAFF NA TRBV5-4 NA TRBJ1-1
TGTGCCAGCACCCAACTCGGACAGGGGGCGGTGGGTCAGCCCCAGCATTTT CASTQLGQGAVGQPQHF NA TRBV28 TRBD1 TRBJ1-5
TGTGCCAGTAGCGCGTATCCGGGACACCCACAAGAGACCCAGTACTTC CASSAYPGHPQETQYF once TRBV19 NA TRBJ2-5
TGTGCCAGCAGCTCGGGGCCGCCAGATAAGAACACTGAAGCTTTCTTT CASSSGPPDKNTEAFF few TRBV7-9 NA TRBJ1-1
TGCGCCAGCAGCTCCCGGGGCAGGCACCTGGACGAGCAGTACTTC CASSSRGRHLDEQYF NA TRBV5-1 NA TRBJ2-7
TGTGCCAGCAGCTTGGCCCAACCGGAAAGTTATGGCTACACCTTC CASSLAQPESYGYTF NA TRBV5-4 NA TRBJ1-2
TGCAGCGTGACAGGGGGCATGGGCGAGCAGTACTTC CSVTGGMGEQYF once TRBV29-1 TRBD1 TRBJ2-7
TGTGCCAGCAGTTACGGGGGGGTACGGAACACCATATATTTT CASSYGGVRNTIYF NA TRBV6-6 NA TRBJ1-3
TGTGCCAGCAGTTTGGACAGGGAGGGTGAAAAACTGTTTTTT CASSLDREGEKLFF NA TRBV28 TRBD1 TRBJ1-4
TGTGCCAGCAGTGGACTTAGCAATCAGCCCCAGCATTTT CASSGLSNQPQHF NA TRBV6-1 NA TRBJ1-5
TGTGCCAGCGCGAGGCTAGCGGGAGGCAATGAGCAGTTCTTC CASARLAGGNEQFF NA TRBV5-8 TRBD2 TRBJ2-1
TGTGCCACCAGCGGACAGGGGGCGAGGTATGGCTACACCTTC CATSGQGARYGYTF NA TRBV15 TRBD1 TRBJ1-2
TGTGCCAGCTCACCAGTCGGACAGGTCGACTATGGCTACACCTTC CASSPVGQVDYGYTF NA TRBV18 TRBD1 TRBJ1-2
TGTGCCAGCAGCCGTTCGCGCGGGAGGCTGGAAGAGACCCAGTACTTC CASSRSRGRLEETQYF few TRBV7-8 TRBD2 TRBJ2-5
TGTGCCAGCAGTTACGGGACTAAGCAGTTCTTC CASSYGTKQFF NA TRBV27 TRBD2 TRBJ2-1
TGTGCCAGCAGCCCGACTAGCGGGTCTTACAATGAGCAGTTCTTC CASSPTSGSYNEQFF NA TRBV6-4 TRBD2 TRBJ2-1
TGCGCCAGCAGCCAAGATTTATGGGACAGGGGTTCTGAAGCTTTCTTT CASSQDLWDRGSEAFF NA TRBV4-3 TRBD1 TRBJ1-1
TGTGCCAGTAGCCCCGGGGGTGGGCGGAGGGACCAGTACTTC CASSPGGGRRDQYF NA TRBV19 NA TRBJ2-5
TGTGCCAGCAGACCGCACGGAGAGGATACGCAGTATTTT CASRPHGEDTQYF NA TRBV27 NA TRBJ2-3
TGTGCCAGCAGTCCCCCGGGACTAGTAAAAGAGACCCAGTACTTC CASSPPGLVKETQYF NA TRBV6-5 TRBD2 TRBJ2-5
TGTGCCAGCAGCTTCCCACAGCGGGAGGACCAAGAGACCCAGTACTTC CASSFPQREDQETQYF NA TRBV7-9 TRBD2 TRBJ2-5
TGTGCCAGCAGCCGGGACTCCACCTACGAGCAGTACTTC CASSRDSTYEQYF NA TRBV4-2 NA TRBJ2-7
TGTGCCGTTGGGGCGGACAGGGGGTACGAGCAGTACTTC CAVGADRGYEQYF once TRBV27 TRBD1 TRBJ2-7
TGTGCCAGCAGCGTAGAGTGGAACACTGAAGCTTTCTTT CASSVEWNTEAFF medium-sized TRBV9 NA TRBJ1-1
TGCGCCAGCAGCCAAGACCCCAGGGGTACTGAAGCTTTCTTT CASSQDPRGTEAFF NA TRBV4-3 NA TRBJ1-1
TGTGCCATCAGTGAGGAGATCAGGGCCGTTGATTCTGGCTACACCTTC CAISEEIRAVDSGYTF NA TRBV10-3 NA TRBJ1-2
TGTGCCAGCAGCTTGGCCCGGATGATCGGATTTAGCAATCAGCCCCAGCATTTT CASSLARMIGFSNQPQHF NA TRBV5-8 NA TRBJ1-5
TGTGCCAGCAGCCGGCGGGCGGGCCACGAGCAGTACTTC CASSRRAGHEQYF once TRBV7-2 NA TRBJ2-7
TGTGCCAGCAGCTTAGGCCCACGGACAGGGCCTAACTATGGCTACACCTTC CASSLGPRTGPNYGYTF NA TRBV7-2 TRBD1 TRBJ1-2
TGTGCCAGCAGGTCGGGACTAGCCATCACAGATACGCAGTATTTT CASRSGLAITDTQYF once TRBV7-9 TRBD2 TRBJ2-3
TGTGCCAGTAGGATAGCGGGGGCGCGGGGTGAAAAACTGTTTTTT CASRIAGARGEKLFF once TRBV19 NA TRBJ1-4
TGTGCCAGCAGTGATTTCCTTGGGGACAGGGGTAGCCAAGAGACCCAGTACTTC CASSDFLGDRGSQETQYF NA TRBV25-1 TRBD1 TRBJ2-5
TGTGCCAGCAGCGTAGTCCCCGGGACAACCTACGAGCAGTACTTC CASSVVPGTTYEQYF NA TRBV9 NA TRBJ2-7
TGTGCCAGCTCACCAAGGACTAGCGGGGAATACAATGAGCAGTTCTTC CASSPRTSGEYNEQFF NA TRBV18 TRBD2 TRBJ2-1
TGTGCCGTAACGGTGGGAGAGGACACTGAAGCTTTCTTT CAVTVGEDTEAFF NA TRBV2 NA TRBJ1-1
TGTGCCTGGAGTAGGGACTTCCCCAACTATGGCTACACCTTC CAWSRDFPNYGYTF NA TRBV30 NA TRBJ1-2
TGTGCCAGCAGTCGAAATAATGAAAAACTGTTTTTT CASSRNNEKLFF NA TRBV28 NA TRBJ1-4
TGCGCCAGCAGCCAAGTGGTAACAGGGGGCGAAGCTTTCTTT CASSQVVTGGEAFF NA TRBV4-3 TRBD1 TRBJ1-1
TGTGCCACCAGCAGAGATCGGGGGAACTACGAGCAGTACTTC CATSRDRGNYEQYF NA TRBV15 NA TRBJ2-7